Following are 11 T cell receptor beta chains from one sample sequenced in a study of CD8 T cells in Susac syndrome. Random hexamers served to reverse transcribe roughly 0.5 to 1 ug RNA. Using its own MiXCR run on the immunoSEQ multiplex PCR reads, TCRdb lists one record per CDR3 protein. The data contain around 280,000 distinct CDR3 sequences, around 90% of them singletons. The specimen was CD4+ T cells from PBMCs. All receptors come from a human donor with multiple sclerosis.

This clonotype was recorded only once. The V and J genes are TRBV6-5 and TRBJ2-1; 10 bases agree with TRBD1. This CDR3 comprises 15 residues. V lost 7 bases and J lost 7; bases outside the gene matches: 10. The germline gives CDR1 MNHEY, CDR2 SVGAGI. The CDR3 sequence: CASTLRQGAHNEQFF. The CDR3 nucleotides read TGTGCCAGCACCCTAAGACAGGGGGCGCATAATGAGCAGTTCTTC.

This rearrangement joins TRBV6-1 to TRBJ2-3, with a weak D call TRBD2 (5 bases). The ends were cut back, 5 bases at V and 0 bases at J, with 21 bases in the middle. The CDR3 extends over 18 amino acids. Germline loops: CDR1 MNHNS, CDR2 SASEGT. CDR3 amino acids: CASSRRRQLVPSTDTQYF. DNA for the CDR3: TGTGCCAGCAGTCGACGCCGCCAACTAGTCCCTAGCACAGATACGCAGTATTTT.

The V gene is TRBV7-3, the J gene TRBJ2-1; 9 positions agree with TRBD2. V shed 3 bases and J 7 bases; nucleotides not matched to a gene: 7. This CDR3 contains 15 residues. CDR1 and CDR2 (germline): SGHTA, FQGTGA. CDR3 amino acids: CASSLIAGASNEQFF. For the CDR3, the DNA is TGTGCCAGCAGCTTGATAGCGGGAGCCTCAAATGAGCAGTTCTTC.

The V and J genes are TRBV5-1 and TRBJ2-5; either TRBD1 or TRBD2 may fit D (5 bases each). Trimming removed 0 bases at V and 5 bases at J, with 17 bases between. The CDR3 is 16 residues long. The germline V gene encodes CDR1 SGHRS and CDR2 YFSETQ. The CDR3 DNA follows: TGCGCCAGCAGCTTGGCTCCGGGGCGTTCAGGGGAGACCCAGTACTTC. Protein: CASSLAPGRSGETQYF.

The chain uses TRBV12-3 or TRBV12-4 and TRBJ2-1; 12 nucleotides line up with TRBD2. The CDR3 is 17 amino acids. V gave up 6 bases and J gave up 5 bases; unmatched junction bases: 11. CDR3 coding DNA: TGTGCCAGCAGCCTCCATCGACTAGCGGGAGCCGACAATGAGCAGTTCTTC. Its protein product is CASSLHRLAGADNEQFF.

V usage is TRBV9 and J usage is TRBJ1-1, with D tentatively TRBD1 (6 bases). The CDR3 is 16 amino acids. Germline CDR1 reads SGDLS; CDR2 reads YYNGEE. The V and J ends lost 6 bases and 0 bases respectively, with 18 bases between them. CDR3 loop: CASTPSYRVMNTEAFF. DNA of the CDR3: TGTGCCAGCACTCCATCTTACAGGGTCATGAACACTGAAGCTTTCTTT. Variable domain in full (rest from reference TRBV9 and TRBJ1-1): DSGVTQTPKHLITATGQRVTLRCSPRSGDLSVYWYQQSLDQGLQFLIQYYNGEERAKGNILERFSAQQFPDLHSELNLSSLELGDSALYFCASTPSYRVMNTEAFFGQGTRLTVV.

The chain couples TRBV24-1 to TRBJ1-5; tentative D call: TRBD1 (6 bases). The CDR3 has 17 residues. CDR1 and CDR2 (germline): KGHDR, SFDVKD. V dropped 4 bases and J dropped 1 base, with 16 bases sitting between them. CDR3 in DNA: TGTGCCACCAGTGAAGCCTCACAGGGAGCCAGCAATCAGCCCCAGCATTTT. It is translated as CATSEASQGASNQPQHF.

V and J are TRBV10-3 and TRBJ2-4; the D gene is possibly TRBD1 (6 bases). The germline V and J ends were trimmed by 4 bases and 0 bases, with 16 bases remaining between them. This CDR3 comprises 17 residues. Germline loops: CDR1 ENHRY, CDR2 SYGVKD. DNA for the CDR3: TGTGCCATCAGTGCCTTACGACAGGACCTAGCCAAAAACATTCAGTACTTC. It encodes CAISALRQDLAKNIQYF.

This clonotype has just one count. J is TRBJ2-1 and V is TRBV12-3 or TRBV12-4, with unresolved D. V was pared by 2 bases and J by 6 bases, with 20 bases between. CDR3 length equals 17 residues. The CDR3 reads CASSLMRDTTLSNEQFF. The DNA of the CDR3 is TGTGCCAGCAGTTTAATGAGAGACACCACCTTGTCCAATGAGCAGTTCTTC.

The rearrangement uses TRBV3-1 and TRBJ2-2; TRBD2 matches 7 bases. Germline V lookup: CDR1 LGHDT, CDR2 YNNKEL (reference sequence). The CDR3 spans 17 residues. With 1 base clipped from V and 0 bases from J, the junction kept 5 bases outside the gene matches. The CDR3 bases are TGTGCCAGCAGCCAAGGTGGAGCGGGGCCGAACACCGGGGAGCTGTTTTTT. Its translation: CASSQGGAGPNTGELFF.

This chain joins TRBV19 and TRBJ1-5, with 7 bases lining up with TRBD1. V shed 4 bases and J 3 bases; nucleotides not matched to a gene: 3. Looked up from germline, CDR1 is LNHDA and CDR2 is SQIVND (reference sequence). The CDR3 runs 14 residues. CDR3 nucleotides: TGTGCCAGTAGTAGGGACAGCTTCAATCAGCCCCAGCATTTT. This encodes CASSRDSFNQPQHF.